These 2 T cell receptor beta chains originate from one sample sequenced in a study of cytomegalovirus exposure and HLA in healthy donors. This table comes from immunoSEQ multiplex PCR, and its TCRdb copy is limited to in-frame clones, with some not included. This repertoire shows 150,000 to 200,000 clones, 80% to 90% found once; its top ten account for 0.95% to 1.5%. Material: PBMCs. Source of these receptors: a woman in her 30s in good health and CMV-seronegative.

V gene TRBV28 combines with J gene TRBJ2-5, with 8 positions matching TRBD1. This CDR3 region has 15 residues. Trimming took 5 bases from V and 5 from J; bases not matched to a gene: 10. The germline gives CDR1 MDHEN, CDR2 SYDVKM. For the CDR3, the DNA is TGTGCCAGCAGTCCATCCGGACAGGGAAGGGAGACCCAGTACTTC. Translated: CASSPSGQGRETQYF.

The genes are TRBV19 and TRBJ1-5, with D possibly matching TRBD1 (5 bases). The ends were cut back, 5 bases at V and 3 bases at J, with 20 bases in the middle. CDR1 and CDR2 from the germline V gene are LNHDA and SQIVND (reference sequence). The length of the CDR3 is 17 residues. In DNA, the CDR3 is TGTGCCAGTAGTGGCCAGGGACGGGGGTTTGTCAATCAGCCCCAGCATTTT. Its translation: CASSGQGRGFVNQPQHF.